This TCR beta chain was captured in a study of blood T cell repertoires in COVID-19. Clones were sequenced by immunoSEQ multiplex PCR, and TCRdb holds only the in-frame ones, with some missing. Of around 320,000 clones in the sample, roughly 90% were seen once. Recruits, aged roughly 18 to 90 years, lived in 20 to 30 US areas. Assignments of participants to cohorts depended upon their own reported clinical history. V was pared by 0 bases and J by 7 bases, with 8 bases of the junction left unmatched. This CDR3 has 16 amino acids. Germline-derived CDR1 and CDR2 are MNHEY and SVGAGI. The rearrangement links TRBV6-5 to TRBJ1-4; 7 bases agree with TRBD1. The sequenced material came from PBMCs or T cells enriched from blood (not recorded which). The receptor comes from a woman in her 30s who had been exposed to COVID-19. CDR3 amino acids: CASSYSGQAGGEKLFF. CDR3 coding DNA: TGTGCCAGCAGTTACTCAGGACAGGCGGGTGGTGAAAAACTGTTTTTT.